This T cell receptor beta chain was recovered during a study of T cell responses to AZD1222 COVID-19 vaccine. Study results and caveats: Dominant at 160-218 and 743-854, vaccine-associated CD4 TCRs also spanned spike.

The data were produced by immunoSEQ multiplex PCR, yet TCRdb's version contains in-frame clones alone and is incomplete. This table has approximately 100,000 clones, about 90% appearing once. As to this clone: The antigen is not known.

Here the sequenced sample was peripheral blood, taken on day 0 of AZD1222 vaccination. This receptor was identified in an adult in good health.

CDR3 loop: CASRGLAGSADTQYF. CDR3 coding DNA: TGTGCCAGCAGGGGACTAGCGGGGTCCGCAGATACGCAGTATTTT. The chain has TRBV7-9 and TRBJ2-3; TRBD2 matches 13 bases. The V gene's germline CDR1 is SEHNR and CDR2 FQNEAQ (reference sequence). This CDR3 is 15 amino acids long. Trimming removed 6 bases from V and 4 bases from J; junction bases left unmatched: 4. Full variable domain (outside the CDR3, taken from reference TRBV7-9 and TRBJ2-3): DTGVSQNPRHKITKRGQNVTFRCDPISEHNRLYWYRQTLGQGPEFLTYFQNEAQLEKSRLLSDRFSAERPKGSFSTLEIQRTEQGDSAMYLCASRGLAGSADTQYFGPGTRLTVL.